This TCR beta chain derives from a study of T cells in Graves' hyperthyroidism and ophthalmopathy. Study background: Initial diagnosis, before any treatment, was when peripheral blood was collected. Study-wide results and caveats: Progression to ophthalmopathy was predicted a median of roughly 6.8 months early.

Authors of the study amplified TCR beta CDR3 regions from RNA transcripts. With the HTBI primer set, the TCR CDR3 went through a first round of RT-PCR. TCRdb independently ran MiXCR on the multiplex PCR reads; one entry per CDR3 protein. The sample lists 350,000 to 400,000 distinct CDR3 sequences, 19% seen once, with around 3.4% in the top ten. Pregnant or lactating patients were excluded, as were those with uncontrolled infection or other autoimmune disease. Each diagnosis drew on symptoms, thyroxine, TRAb, thyroid ultrasound and orbital computed tomography findings. As to this clonotype: Its antigen is not known.

The germline CDR1 and CDR2 sequences are SGHRS and YFSETQ. V was pared by 4 bases and J by 4 bases, with 3 bases of the junction left unmatched. The CDR3 consists of 15 residues. The V and J genes are TRBV5-1 and TRBJ2-5, with 14 bases lining up with TRBD2. Source material: blood. The clonotype originates from a woman younger than 35 with Graves' hyperthyroidism. The CDR3 loop is CASSAGTSGGETQYF. Here the CDR3 DNA reads TGCGCCAGCAGCGCCGGGACTAGCGGGGGAGAGACCCAGTACTTC.